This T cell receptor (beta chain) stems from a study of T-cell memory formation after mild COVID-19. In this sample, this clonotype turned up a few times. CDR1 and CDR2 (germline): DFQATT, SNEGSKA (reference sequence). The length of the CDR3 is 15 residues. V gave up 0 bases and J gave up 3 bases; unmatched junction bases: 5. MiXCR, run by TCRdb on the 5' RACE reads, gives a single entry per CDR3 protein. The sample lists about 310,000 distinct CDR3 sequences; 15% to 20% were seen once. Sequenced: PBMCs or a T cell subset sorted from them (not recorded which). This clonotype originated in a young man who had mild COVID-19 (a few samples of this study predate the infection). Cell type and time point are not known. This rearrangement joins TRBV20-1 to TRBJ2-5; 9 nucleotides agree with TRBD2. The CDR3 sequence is CSARELTSGKETQYF. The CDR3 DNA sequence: TGCAGTGCTAGAGAACTGACTAGCGGAAAAGAGACCCAGTACTTC.